A single sample is the source of the 29 T cell receptor beta chains below, sequenced in a study of shared clonotypes between healthy human individuals (dated by TCRdb to 2018 to 2020). The receptor library was made with the immunoSEQ multiplex PCR assay. Imported from immuneACCESS, the table was reduced by TCRdb to in-frame sequences with V and J called. These copies leave out some clones; in studies compared against another copy, an unresolved V gene accounts for under half, and the cause of the remainder is not known. Across this sample there are a few million clones, with about 94% seen only once. The ten largest clonotypes hold 1.5% to 2% of the sample. For the CD8 naive samples, CD45RO-negative cells were positively selected for CCR7, yielding a CD45RA+CCR7+ population from which TemRA cells were excluded. The sample consisted of naive CD8+ T cells from PBMCs. Per the publication, the cell subset or site label means: CD45RA+CCR7+. The receptor source for this set is a man aged 18 to 30 in good health. Some clones in this sample may be carry-over from other donors' samples.

V gene TRBV28 combines with J gene TRBJ2-7; 10 bases line up with TRBD1. This CDR3 is 15 amino acids long. Trimming at V came to 7 bases and at J to 5 bases, leaving 11 bases not matched to a gene. The germline V gene encodes CDR1 MDHEN and CDR2 SYDVKM. DNA of the CDR3: TGTGCCAGCAACACCGCGGACAGGGGGGACCACGAGCAGTACTTC. As protein: CASNTADRGDHEQYF. The full variable domain, its missing parts supplied by reference TRBV28 and TRBJ2-7, is DVKVTQSSRYLVKRTGEKVFLECVQDMDHENMFWYRQDPGLGLRLIYFSYDVKMKEKGDIPEGYSVSREKKERFSLILESASTNQTSMYLCASNTADRGDHEQYFGPGTRLTVT.

This chain connects TRBV25-1 to TRBJ2-7; tentative D call: TRBD1 (6 bases). The CDR3 runs to 13 residues. Germline-derived CDR1 and CDR2 are MGHDK and SYGVNS. V gave up 4 bases and J gave up 4 bases, with 11 bases separating them. The DNA of the CDR3 is TGTGCCAGCAGTGTGCAGGGGTGGTACGAGCAGTACTTC. The encoded protein is CASSVQGWYEQYF.

Comment on this clone: Within the sample, other DNA sequences also encode this same CDR3. The genes are TRBV28 and TRBJ2-7, with D uncertain. The V end lost 2 bases, the J end lost 2 bases, and 7 bases lay between the germline ends. There are 13 residues in the CDR3. Germline CDR1 and CDR2: MDHEN and SYDVKM. CDR3 sequence: CASSLGVTYEQYF. The CDR3 region has the DNA TGTGCCAGCAGTTTAGGCGTCACCTACGAGCAGTACTTC.

About this clone itself: The same CDR3 arises from other DNA sequences in this sample as well. The genes are TRBV27 and TRBJ2-7; a weak D match, TRBD1 (5 bases). The CDR3 loop spans 14 amino acids. V was shortened by 2 bases and J by 4 bases, with 12 bases between the two germline ends. Germline V gene data show CDR1 as MNHEY and CDR2 as SMNVEV (reference sequence). CDR3 residues: CASSLGAVGYEQYF. For the CDR3, the DNA is TGTGCCAGCAGTTTAGGGGCAGTCGGGTACGAGCAGTACTTC.

In its sample, this clone was seen once. CDR3 nucleotide sequence: TGTGCCAGCAGCTACTCAGGGGGCGATCAGCCCCAGCATTTT. Residues: CASSYSGGDQPQHF. V is TRBV27 and J is TRBJ1-5; 8 nucleotides match TRBD1. Germline CDR1 is MNHEY and CDR2 is SMNVEV (reference sequence). The CDR3 loop spans 14 amino acids. V was clipped by 6 bases and J by 5 bases; unmatched bases: 6.

V and J are TRBV29-1 and TRBJ2-5, with TRBD1 as a possible D gene (6 bases). The J call could be wrong; TRBJ2-7 is a better fit for the DNA end. This CDR3 comprises 14 residues. The germline gives CDR1 SQVTM, CDR2 ANQGSEA. Here the CDR3 DNA reads TGCAGCGTTGAAGTGGAAACAGGGTTCTACGAGCAGTACTTC. This sequence encodes CSVEVETGFYEQYF.

The genes are TRBV6-4 and TRBJ1-5; D is undetermined. Looked up from germline, CDR1 is MRHNA and CDR2 is SNTAGT. V lost 6 bases to trimming and J lost 7 bases, with 13 bases between them. The length of the CDR3 is 13 residues. For the CDR3, the DNA is TGTGCCAGCAGCCCGGACCTCAGCCAGCCCCAGCATTTT. This translates into CASSPDLSQPQHF.

This clone was picked up one time. This chain connects TRBV7-9 to TRBJ2-3; D perhaps matches TRBD2 (6 bases). CDR1 SEHNR and CDR2 FQNEAQ come from the germline V gene (reference sequence). The CDR3 runs to 14 residues. The V end was cut by 5 bases, the J end by 1 base, with 10 bases between. The CDR3 protein is CASSLSSGTDTQYF. Written as DNA, the CDR3 is TGTGCCAGCAGCCTATCTAGCGGCACAGATACGCAGTATTTT.

The V call is TRBV30, the J call TRBJ1-3; D ambiguous. The CDR3 is made up of 10 amino acids. Germline CDR1 is GTSNPN and CDR2 is SVGIG (reference sequence). The V gene lost 5 bases and the J gene lost 8 bases, with 7 bases spanning the gap. The CDR3 sequence is CAWLGHTIYF. The CDR3 DNA follows: TGTGCCTGGCTCGGCCACACCATATATTTT. Using reference TRBV30 and TRBJ1-3 for the parts outside the CDR3, the full variable domain is SQTIHQWPATLVQPVGSPLSLECTVEGTSNPNLYWYRQAAGRGLQLLFYSVGIGQISSEVPQNLSASRPQDRQFILSSKKLLLSDSGFYLCAWLGHTIYFGEGSWLTVV.

This chain uses TRBV28 with TRBJ1-5, with 7 bases matching TRBD1. This CDR3 has 15 residues. The germline V gene encodes CDR1 MDHEN and CDR2 SYDVKM. V gave up 6 bases and J gave up 0 bases; unmatched junction bases: 5. The CDR3 DNA reads as TGTGCCAGCAGACTGACAGGGATTAGCAATCAGCCCCAGCATTTT. This encodes CASRLTGISNQPQHF.

The chain is built from TRBV4-1 and TRBJ1-2, with D unclear. The CDR3 runs 13 residues. Per germline, CDR1 MGHRA and CDR2 YSYEKL. V was clipped by 2 bases and J by 2 bases, with 6 bases between them. As DNA, the CDR3 is TGCGCCAGCAGCCAATTGGGAAACTATGGCTACACCTTC. Protein product: CASSQLGNYGYTF.

The chain has TRBV5-1 and TRBJ2-5; D tentatively reads TRBD1 or TRBD2 (5 bases each). Germline V gene lookup returns CDR1 SGHRS and CDR2 YFSETQ. The CDR3 is made up of 17 amino acids. Trimming cost V 1 base and J 5 bases, with 21 bases left between them. The CDR3 nucleotides are TGCGCCAGCAGCTTGAGGGGCCGGGGTGCAGCAGGGGAGACCCAGTACTTC. Translation gives CASSLRGRGAAGETQYF. The full variable domain, its missing parts supplied by reference TRBV5-1 and TRBJ2-5, is KAGVTQTPRYLIKTRGQQVTLSCSPISGHRSVSWYQQTPGQGLQFLFEYFSETQRNKGNFPGRFSGRQFSNSRSEMNVSTLELGDSALYLCASSLRGRGAAGETQYFGPGTRLLVL.

This clone occurred once. This chain uses TRBV6-5 with TRBJ2-5, with D perhaps matching TRBD2 (5 bases). This CDR3 has 14 amino acids. V gave up 6 bases and J gave up 5 bases, with 16 bases separating them. CDR1 and CDR2 from the germline V gene are MNHEY and SVGAGI. The CDR3 coding sequence is TGTGCCAGCAGACTACGGGGAGTCGGGGAGACCCAGTACTTC. Protein product: CASRLRGVGETQYF.

The CDR3 region is CASRDGPPRHTGELFF. Here the CDR3 DNA reads TGTGCCAGCAGAGACGGGCCACCCAGGCACACCGGGGAGCTGTTTTTT. The rearrangement links TRBV2 to TRBJ2-2; D gene ambiguous. The CDR3 runs 16 residues. Germline V CDR1 and CDR2: SNHLY, FYNNEI. V was cut by 6 bases and J by 3 bases, with 17 bases left in between. Variable domain in full (rest from reference TRBV2 and TRBJ2-2): EPEVTQTPSHQVTQMGQEVILRCVPISNHLYFYWYRQILGQKVEFLVSFYNNEISEKSEIFDDQFSVERPDGSNFTLKIRSTKLEDSAMYFCASRDGPPRHTGELFFGEGSRLTVL.

The chain recombines TRBV27 with TRBJ2-1; the D is unclear. The CDR3 totals 15 residues. The germline V gene has CDR1 MNHEY and CDR2 SMNVEV (reference sequence). The germline V and J ends were trimmed by 2 bases and 8 bases, with 16 bases remaining between them. The CDR3: CASSLRWTGADEQFF. The DNA for the CDR3 is TGTGCCAGCAGTTTACGCTGGACGGGCGCAGATGAGCAGTTCTTC.

The chain uses TRBV11-2 and TRBJ2-1; D unclear. The germline V gene has CDR1 SGHAT and CDR2 FQNNGV. Trimming cost V 2 bases and J 5 bases, with 4 bases left between them. The CDR3 runs 12 residues. The CDR3 here is CASSLKNNEQFF. CDR3 coding DNA: TGTGCCAGCAGCTTAAAGAACAATGAGCAGTTCTTC.

This chain joins TRBV27 and TRBJ2-7; D could derive from TRBD1 or TRBD2 (5 bases each). The germline V gene encodes CDR1 MNHEY and CDR2 SMNVEV (reference sequence). V lost 6 bases, J lost 6 bases, and 15 bases lay in between. The CDR3 is 13 amino acids. Here the CDR3 reads CASRGRTGLEQYF. For the CDR3, the DNA is TGTGCCAGCAGGGGACGGACGGGGCTCGAGCAGTACTTC.

The rearrangement joins TRBV19 to TRBJ2-1; 7 bases line up with TRBD1. Per the germline V gene, CDR1 is LNHDA and CDR2 is SQIVND (reference sequence). Losses at the gene ends were 4 bases for V and 2 bases for J; bases not matched to a gene: 5. The CDR3 spans 15 residues. This CDR3 reads CASSTTGNPYNEQFF. CDR3 bases: TGTGCCAGTAGTACGACAGGGAACCCCTACAATGAGCAGTTCTTC.

This chain joins TRBV19 and TRBJ2-7; D remains unclear. Looked up from germline, CDR1 is LNHDA and CDR2 is SQIVND (reference sequence). CDR3 size: 12 residues. The V and J ends lost 4 bases and 5 bases respectively, with 9 bases between them. The CDR3 nucleotides are TGTGCCAGTAGTACTGGGCATAACGAGCAGTACTTC. It codes for CASSTGHNEQYF.

With regard to this clone: The CDR3 does not close with the conserved phenylalanine or tryptophan, likely indicating a read error. The chain uses TRBV6-5 and TRBJ1-2, with D hard to call. This CDR3 spans 12 amino acids. The V end was cut by 0 bases, the J end by 6 bases, with 5 bases between. Germline V gene lookup returns CDR1 MNHEY and CDR2 SVGAGI. The CDR3 bases are TGTGCCAGCAGTTACTCACGGGATGGCTACACCCTC. This translates into CASSYSRDGYTL.

V is TRBV28 and J is TRBJ1-1; D is undetermined. This CDR3 has 14 amino acids. Deletions cut 3 bases from V and 4 bases from J, with 12 bases between. CDR1 and CDR2 from the germline V gene are MDHEN and SYDVKM. The DNA for the CDR3 is TGTGCCAGCAGTTTTGGGATTTGGGGCACTGAAGCTTTCTTT. It encodes CASSFGIWGTEAFF. The full variable domain, in which reference TRBV28 and TRBJ1-1 provide the parts outside the CDR3, is DVKVTQSSRYLVKRTGEKVFLECVQDMDHENMFWYRQDPGLGLRLIYFSYDVKMKEKGDIPEGYSVSREKKERFSLILESASTNQTSMYLCASSFGIWGTEAFFGQGTRLTVV.

The chain employs TRBV9 and TRBJ2-1, with D perhaps TRBD2 (6 bases). V shed 1 base and J shed 8 bases, with 10 bases lying between them. Germline V gene data show CDR1 as SGDLS and CDR2 as YYNGEE. CDR3 length: 13 amino acids. The CDR3 here is CASSVWDLDEQFF. For the CDR3, the DNA is TGTGCCAGCAGCGTATGGGACTTGGATGAGCAGTTCTTC.

The genes are TRBV15 and TRBJ1-5; D perhaps matches TRBD1 (6 bases). Deletions cut 3 bases from V and 5 bases from J, with 11 bases between. CDR1 and CDR2 (germline): LNHNV, YYDKDF (reference sequence). The CDR3 sequence is 14 residues long. CDR3 sequence reads: CATSSDGQHQPQHF. CDR3 nucleotides: TGTGCCACCAGCAGTGACGGACAGCATCAGCCCCAGCATTTT.

This clone has a single count. J is TRBJ1-2 and V is TRBV28; tentatively, D is TRBD1 (6 bases). In germline, CDR1 is MDHEN, CDR2 SYDVKM. The V end was cut by 2 bases, the J end by 5 bases, with 18 bases between. CDR3 size: 16 residues. The CDR3 sequence is CASSLLSLGTPYGYTF. The CDR3 region has the DNA TGTGCCAGCAGTTTACTCTCCCTTGGGACACCTTATGGCTACACCTTC.

The genes are TRBV6-6 and TRBJ1-5; maybe TRBD1 (5 bases). V lost 4 bases and J 5 bases, leaving 12 bases between the germline ends. Germline V gene sequence: CDR1 MNHNY, CDR2 SVGAGI (reference sequence). This CDR3 has 14 residues. The CDR3 DNA follows: TGTGCCAGCAGTTCGGGACGGCGCGATCAGCCCCAGCATTTT. Translating gives CASSSGRRDQPQHF.

The chain carries TRBV27 and TRBJ2-7; D not certain. The CDR3 has 16 residues. Trimming shortened V by 0 bases and J by 0 bases, and 12 bases separated the two germline ends. The V gene's germline CDR1 is MNHEY and CDR2 SMNVEV (reference sequence). CDR3 sequence reads: CASSLSVGLLSYEQYF. DNA of the CDR3: TGTGCCAGCAGTTTATCGGTAGGGCTCCTCTCCTACGAGCAGTACTTC.

The chain is built from TRBV13 and TRBJ2-1; D is possibly TRBD1 or TRBD2 (7 bases each). The V end was cut by 0 bases, the J end by 7 bases, with 16 bases between. The germline V gene has CDR1 PRHDT and CDR2 FYEKMQ (reference sequence). The CDR3 sequence is 16 residues long. The CDR3 loop reads CASSLGQGGHGNEQFF. The CDR3 DNA sequence: TGTGCCAGCAGCTTAGGCCAGGGGGGGCACGGGAATGAGCAGTTCTTC. The variable domain in full, completed from reference TRBV13 and TRBJ2-1, reads AAGVIQSPRHLIKEKRETATLKCYPIPRHDTVYWYQQGPGQDPQFLISFYEKMQSDKGSIPDRFSAQQFSDYHSELNMSSLELGDSALYFCASSLGQGGHGNEQFFGPGTRLTVL.

V and J are TRBV25-1 and TRBJ2-3, with D perhaps TRBD1 or TRBD2 (5 bases each). CDR3 length: 12 residues. The germline CDR1 and CDR2 sequences are MGHDK and SYGVNS. The V end was cut by 5 bases, the J end by 5 bases, with 8 bases between. The CDR3 sequence: CASSWGRDTQYF. The CDR3 DNA sequence: TGTGCCAGCAGTTGGGGGAGAGATACGCAGTATTTT.

The chain combines TRBV7-8 with TRBJ1-1; tentative D call: TRBD1 (6 bases). Germline V CDR1 and CDR2: SGHVS, FQNEAQ. CDR3 size: 14 residues. Trimming stripped 4 bases from V and 1 base from J, with 10 bases between. CDR3 coding DNA: TGTGCCAGCAGCTACAGGGTGACGAACACTGAAGCTTTCTTT. Its protein is CASSYRVTNTEAFF.